The present T cell receptor beta chain was sequenced within a study of shared clonotypes between healthy human individuals. General study points: Naive subsets usually exceeded memory subsets in estimated richness. A few donors had around 5% of their naive CD4 clonotypes in common. Clonotypes shared by all four sorted-subset donors had higher generation probabilities than non-shared clonotypes. Expectations were that clonotype sharing among donors would be affected by sequencing depth.

Germline V lookup: CDR1 WSHSY, CDR2 SAAADI. The CDR3 contains 14 residues. V dropped 8 bases and J dropped 6 bases, with 17 bases sitting between them. Note on this clone: Its antigen is unknown.

Method: immunoSEQ multiplex PCR; TCRdb's copy keeps in-frame clones and lacks some. This sample has 2 million to 2.5 million clones, with approximately 93% found just once. Specimen: naive CD4+ T cells from PBMCs. The subset here: CD45RA+ positively selected. This sequence joins TRBV10-2 and TRBJ2-1; D possibly corresponds to TRBD1 (7 bases). The receptor's source is a man aged 18 to 30 in good health. Some clones in this sample may be carry-over from other donors' samples. The CDR3 bases are TGCGCCAGCCGACAGGGAGGTAGTGGCAATGAGCAGTTCTTC. It specifies CASRQGGSGNEQFF.